This T cell receptor beta chain is from a study of blood T cell repertoires in COVID-19. Study-wide context: Samples taken during acute and convalescent COVID-19 were collected in the United States, Italy and Spain. Sample material is recorded as cDNA or gDNA derived from T cells, B-cell-depleted T cells, or PBMCs.

This CDR3 has 13 amino acids. V lost 4 bases, J lost 0 bases, and 7 bases lay in between. Germline V gene sequence: CDR1 SGHRS, CDR2 YFSETQ. As processed by the authors: Quantification of nucleated cells was approximated via reference gene primer amplification. TCRdb's copy holds only in-frame clones and misses some; the assay was immunoSEQ multiplex PCR. Clone size and V and J calls were adopted from that table, with D and trimming inferred from the DNA. This table has 350,000 to 450,000 clones, around 89% appearing once. Seattle's cohort entered during active infection and was followed longitudinally.

The TCR sequence derives from a woman in her forties with COVID-19, enrolled during active disease. The chain joins TRBV5-1 to TRBJ1-1; D is unresolved. Sequenced material: peripheral blood. The CDR3 nucleotides are TGCGCCAGCAGCGTACAGTTGAACACTGAAGCTTTCTTT. Its translation is CASSVQLNTEAFF.